This T cell receptor (beta chain) was recovered during a study of shared clonotypes between healthy human individuals. Germline-derived CDR1 and CDR2 are LGHNA and YSLEER. The CDR3 runs 18 residues. Germline trimming cut 0 bases from V and 6 bases from J; bases unmatched to any gene: 12. Positively selected for CCR7, the CD45RO-negative cells used as naive CD8 cells excluded terminally differentiated effector memory CD45RA+ cells. Repertoires were generated with immunoSEQ multiplex PCR, while TCRdb's copy carries only in-frame clones and drops some. In the table there are about 680,000 clones, just over 90% of which are singletons.

This chain joins TRBV4-3 and TRBJ2-7; TRBD1 matches 12 bases. The source material was naive CD8+ T cells sorted from blood. This receptor was identified in a man aged 25-45 years in good health. The CDR3 sequence is CASSQDRAGQGAFGEQYF. The CDR3 DNA sequence: TGCGCCAGCAGCCAAGATCGGGCGGGACAGGGGGCGTTTGGCGAGCAGTACTTC.